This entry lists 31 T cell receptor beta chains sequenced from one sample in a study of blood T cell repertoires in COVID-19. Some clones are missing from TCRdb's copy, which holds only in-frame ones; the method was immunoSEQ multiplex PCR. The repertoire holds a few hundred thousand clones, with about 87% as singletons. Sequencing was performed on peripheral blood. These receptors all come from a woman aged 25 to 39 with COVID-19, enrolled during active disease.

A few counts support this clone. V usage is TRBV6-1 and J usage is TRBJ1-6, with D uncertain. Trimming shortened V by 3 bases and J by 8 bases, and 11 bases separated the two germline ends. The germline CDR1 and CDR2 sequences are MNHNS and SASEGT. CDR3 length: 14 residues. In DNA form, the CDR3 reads TGTGCCAGCAGTGATGGCAGTTTTCATTCACCCCTCCACTTT. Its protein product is CASSDGSFHSPLHF.

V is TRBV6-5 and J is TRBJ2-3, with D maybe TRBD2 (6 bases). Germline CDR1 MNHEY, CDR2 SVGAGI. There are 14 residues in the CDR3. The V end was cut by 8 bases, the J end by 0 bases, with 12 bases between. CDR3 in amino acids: CASGAGLSTDTQYF. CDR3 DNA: TGTGCCAGCGGGGCGGGACTTAGCACAGATACGCAGTATTTT.

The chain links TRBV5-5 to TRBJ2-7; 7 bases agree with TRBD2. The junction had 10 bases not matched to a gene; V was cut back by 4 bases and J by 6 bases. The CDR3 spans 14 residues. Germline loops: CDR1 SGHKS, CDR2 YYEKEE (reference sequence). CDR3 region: CASSPTGTTVEQYF. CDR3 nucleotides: TGTGCCAGCAGCCCCACCGGGACTACGGTCGAGCAGTACTTC.

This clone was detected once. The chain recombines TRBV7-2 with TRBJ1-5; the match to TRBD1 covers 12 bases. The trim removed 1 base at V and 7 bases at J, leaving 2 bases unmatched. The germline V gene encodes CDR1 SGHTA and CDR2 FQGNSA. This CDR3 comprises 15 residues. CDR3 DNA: TGTGCCAGCAGCTTAGTAGGGACAGGGGGCCAGCCCCAGCATTTT. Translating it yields CASSLVGTGGQPQHF.

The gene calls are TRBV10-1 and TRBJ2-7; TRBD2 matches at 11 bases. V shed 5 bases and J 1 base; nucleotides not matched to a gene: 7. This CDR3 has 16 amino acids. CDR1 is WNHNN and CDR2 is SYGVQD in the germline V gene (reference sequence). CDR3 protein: CASSPRGTSGSYEQYF. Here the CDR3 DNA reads TGCGCCAGCAGTCCGAGGGGGACTAGCGGTTCCTACGAGCAGTACTTC.

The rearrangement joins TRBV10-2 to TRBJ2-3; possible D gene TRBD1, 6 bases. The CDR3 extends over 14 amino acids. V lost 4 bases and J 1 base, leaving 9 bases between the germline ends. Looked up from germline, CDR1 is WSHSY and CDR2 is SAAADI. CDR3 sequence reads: CASSATGRTDTQYF. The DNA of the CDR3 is TGCGCCAGCAGTGCAACAGGGCGCACAGATACGCAGTATTTT.

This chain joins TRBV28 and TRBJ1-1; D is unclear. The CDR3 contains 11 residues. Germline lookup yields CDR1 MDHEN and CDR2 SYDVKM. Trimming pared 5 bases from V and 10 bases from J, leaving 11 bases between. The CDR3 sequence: CASSPGGGAFF. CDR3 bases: TGTGCCAGCAGTCCTGGAGGCGGAGCTTTCTTT.

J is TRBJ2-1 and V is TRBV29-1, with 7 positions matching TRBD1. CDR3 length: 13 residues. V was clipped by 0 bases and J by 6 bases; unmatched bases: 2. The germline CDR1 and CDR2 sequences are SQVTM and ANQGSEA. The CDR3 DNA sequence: TGCAGCGTTGAAGACGACAGGGTCAATGAGCAGTTCTTC. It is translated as CSVEDDRVNEQFF.

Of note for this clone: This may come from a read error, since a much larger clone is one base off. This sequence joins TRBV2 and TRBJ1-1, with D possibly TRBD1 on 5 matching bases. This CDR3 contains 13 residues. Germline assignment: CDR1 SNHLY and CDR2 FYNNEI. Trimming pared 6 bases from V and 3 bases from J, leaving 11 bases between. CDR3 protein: CASSFGGDTEAFF. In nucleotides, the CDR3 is TGTGCCAGCAGCTTCGGGGGGGACACTGAAGCTTTCTTT.

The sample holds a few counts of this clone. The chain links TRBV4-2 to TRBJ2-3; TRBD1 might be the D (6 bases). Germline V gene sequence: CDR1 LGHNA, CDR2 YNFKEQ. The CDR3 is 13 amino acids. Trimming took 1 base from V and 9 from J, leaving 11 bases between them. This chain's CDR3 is CASSQGTEGTQYF. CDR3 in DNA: TGTGCCAGCAGCCAAGGGACAGAAGGAACGCAGTATTTT.

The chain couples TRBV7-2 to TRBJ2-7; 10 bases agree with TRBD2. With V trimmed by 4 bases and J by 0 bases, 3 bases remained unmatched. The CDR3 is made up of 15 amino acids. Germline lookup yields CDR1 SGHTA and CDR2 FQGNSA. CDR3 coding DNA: TGTGCCAGCAGCTCAGCGGGAGGGGTCTCCTACGAGCAGTACTTC. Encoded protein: CASSSAGGVSYEQYF.

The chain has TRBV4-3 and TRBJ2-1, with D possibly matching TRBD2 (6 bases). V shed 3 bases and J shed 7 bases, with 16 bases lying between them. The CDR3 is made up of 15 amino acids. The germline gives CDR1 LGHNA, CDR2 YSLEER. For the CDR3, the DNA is TGCGCCAGCAGCCAGGGCGTAGCGGATTTTAATGAGCAGTTCTTC. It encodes CASSQGVADFNEQFF.

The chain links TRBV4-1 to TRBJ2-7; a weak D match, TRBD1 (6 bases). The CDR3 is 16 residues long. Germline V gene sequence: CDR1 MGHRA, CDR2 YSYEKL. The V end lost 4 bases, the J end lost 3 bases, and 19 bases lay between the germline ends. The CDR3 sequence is CASSPTQGFSSYEQYF. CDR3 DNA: TGCGCCAGCAGCCCAACACAGGGATTCTCCAGCTACGAGCAGTACTTC.

The CDR3 DNA reads as TGTGCCAGCAGTTCCGGGGGGGGGCCGCAAGAGACCCAGTACTTC. Translation gives CASSSGGGPQETQYF. The chain employs TRBV28 and TRBJ2-5; 8 bases match TRBD2. J gave up 2 bases and V 4 bases, and 6 bases lay outside the gene matches. CDR3 size: 15 residues. The germline gives CDR1 MDHEN, CDR2 SYDVKM.

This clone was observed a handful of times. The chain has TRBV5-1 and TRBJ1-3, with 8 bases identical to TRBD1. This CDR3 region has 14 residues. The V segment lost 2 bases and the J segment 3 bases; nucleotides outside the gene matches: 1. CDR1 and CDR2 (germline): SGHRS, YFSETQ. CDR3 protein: CASSLQGDGNTIYF. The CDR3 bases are TGCGCCAGCAGCTTACAGGGGGATGGAAACACCATATATTTT.

CDR3 in DNA: TGTGCCAGCAGCCGAAAATTTGCAGGGGTCGATCAGCCCCAGCATTTT. Its protein is CASSRKFAGVDQPQHF. The chain combines TRBV3-1 (or the pseudogene TRBV3-2) with TRBJ1-5; weak D call: TRBD1 (6 bases). The CDR3 spans 16 residues. Trimming removed 4 bases at V and 5 bases at J, with 18 bases between. The germline V gene encodes CDR1 LGHDT and CDR2 YNNKEL (reference sequence).

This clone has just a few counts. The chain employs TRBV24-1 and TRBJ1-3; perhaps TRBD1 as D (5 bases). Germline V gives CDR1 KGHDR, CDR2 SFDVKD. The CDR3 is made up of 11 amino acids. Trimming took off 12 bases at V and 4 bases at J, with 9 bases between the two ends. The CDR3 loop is CAAGGGNTIYF. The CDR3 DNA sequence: TGTGCCGCCGGGGGAGGAAACACCATATATTTT.

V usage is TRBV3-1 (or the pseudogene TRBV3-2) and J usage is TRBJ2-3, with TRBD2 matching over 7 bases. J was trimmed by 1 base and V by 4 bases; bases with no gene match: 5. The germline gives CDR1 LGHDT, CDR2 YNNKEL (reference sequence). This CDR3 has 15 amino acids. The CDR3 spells CASSLSGPGTDTQYF. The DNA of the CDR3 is TGTGCCAGCAGCCTTAGCGGGCCAGGCACAGATACGCAGTATTTT.

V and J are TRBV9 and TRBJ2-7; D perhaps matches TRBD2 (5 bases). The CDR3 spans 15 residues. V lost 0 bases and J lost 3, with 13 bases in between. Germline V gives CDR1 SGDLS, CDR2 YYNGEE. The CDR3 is CASSVEAVPFYEQYF. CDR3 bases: TGTGCCAGCAGCGTAGAAGCGGTCCCCTTCTACGAGCAGTACTTC.

The CDR3: CASRPTGYNSPLHF. CDR3 sequence (DNA): TGTGCCAGCAGGCCTACAGGTTATAATTCACCCCTCCACTTT. The chain uses TRBV6-5 and TRBJ1-6, with D perhaps matching TRBD1 (5 bases). The CDR3 extends over 14 amino acids. In germline, CDR1 is MNHEY, CDR2 SVGAGI. The V end was cut by 6 bases, the J end by 4 bases, with 10 bases between.

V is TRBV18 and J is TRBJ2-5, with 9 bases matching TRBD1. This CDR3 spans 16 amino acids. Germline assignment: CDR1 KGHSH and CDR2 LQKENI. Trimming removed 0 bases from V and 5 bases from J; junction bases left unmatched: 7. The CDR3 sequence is CASSPPRQGVGETQYF. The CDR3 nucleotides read TGTGCCAGCTCACCACCCAGACAGGGGGTCGGGGAGACCCAGTACTTC. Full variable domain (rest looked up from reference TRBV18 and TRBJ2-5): NAGVMQNPRHLVRRRGQEARLRCSPMKGHSHVYWYRQLPEEGLKFMVYLQKENIIDESGMPKERFSAEFPKEGPSILRIQQVVRGDSAAYFCASSPPRQGVGETQYFGPGTRLLVL.

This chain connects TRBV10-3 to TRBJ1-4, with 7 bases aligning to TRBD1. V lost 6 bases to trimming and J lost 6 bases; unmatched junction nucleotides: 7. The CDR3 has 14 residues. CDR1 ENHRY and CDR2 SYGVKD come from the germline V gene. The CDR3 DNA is TGTGCCATCAGCGAAATCCAGGGGGATGAAAAACTGTTTTTT. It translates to CAISEIQGDEKLFF.

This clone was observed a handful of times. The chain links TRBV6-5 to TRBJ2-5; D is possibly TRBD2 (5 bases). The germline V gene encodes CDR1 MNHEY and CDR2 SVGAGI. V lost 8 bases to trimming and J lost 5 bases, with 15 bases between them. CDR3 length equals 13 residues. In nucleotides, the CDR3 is TGTGCCAGCCATATGGAGGATTGGGAGACCCAGTACTTC. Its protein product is CASHMEDWETQYF.

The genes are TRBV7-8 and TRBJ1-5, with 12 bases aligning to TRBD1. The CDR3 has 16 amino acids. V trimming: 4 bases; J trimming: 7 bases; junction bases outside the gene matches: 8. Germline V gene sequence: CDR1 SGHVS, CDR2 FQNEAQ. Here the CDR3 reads CASSWSGTGGGQPQHF. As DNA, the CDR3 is TGTGCCAGCAGCTGGTCCGGGACAGGGGGCGGACAGCCCCAGCATTTT.

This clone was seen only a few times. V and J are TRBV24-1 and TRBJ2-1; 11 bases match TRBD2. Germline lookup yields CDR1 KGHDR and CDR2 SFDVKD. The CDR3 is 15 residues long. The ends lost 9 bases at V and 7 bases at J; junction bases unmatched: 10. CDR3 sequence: CATSTGTSGKNEQFF. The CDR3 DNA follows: TGTGCCACCTCAACCGGGACTAGCGGCAAAAATGAGCAGTTCTTC.

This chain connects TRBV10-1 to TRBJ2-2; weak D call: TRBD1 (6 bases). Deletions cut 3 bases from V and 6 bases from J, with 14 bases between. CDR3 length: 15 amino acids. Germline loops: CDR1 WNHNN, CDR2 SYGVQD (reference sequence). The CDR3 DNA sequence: TGCGCCAGCAGTGACTTGGGACAAAGGGCCGGGGAGCTGTTTTTT. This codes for CASSDLGQRAGELFF.

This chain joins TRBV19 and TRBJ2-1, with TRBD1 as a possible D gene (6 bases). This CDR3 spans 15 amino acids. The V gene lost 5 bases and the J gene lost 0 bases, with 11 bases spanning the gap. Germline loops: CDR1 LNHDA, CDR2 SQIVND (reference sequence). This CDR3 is CASSGTRDSYNEQFF. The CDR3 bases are TGTGCCAGTAGTGGGACACGGGACTCCTACAATGAGCAGTTCTTC.

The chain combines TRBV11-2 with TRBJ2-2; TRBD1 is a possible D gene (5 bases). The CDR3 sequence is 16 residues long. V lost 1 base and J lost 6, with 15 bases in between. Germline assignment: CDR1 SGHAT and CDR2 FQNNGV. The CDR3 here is CASSLVGRQLAGELFF. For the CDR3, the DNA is TGTGCCAGCAGCTTAGTAGGTCGACAGCTGGCCGGGGAGCTGTTTTTT.

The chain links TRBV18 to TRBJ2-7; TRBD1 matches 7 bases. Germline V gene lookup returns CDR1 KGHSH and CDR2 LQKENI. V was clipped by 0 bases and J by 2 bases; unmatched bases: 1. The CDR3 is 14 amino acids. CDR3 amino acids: CASSPPQGAYEQYF. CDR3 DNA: TGTGCCAGCTCACCACCCCAGGGGGCCTACGAGCAGTACTTC.

The DNA of the CDR3 is TGTGCCAGCCTGCGGACTAGCGGGGAGAGCTCCTACAATGAGCAGTTCTTC. Its protein is CASLRTSGESSYNEQFF. The chain uses TRBV7-9 and TRBJ2-1, with 12 bases that match TRBD2. V shed 8 bases and J 0 bases; nucleotides not matched to a gene: 8. The CDR3 sequence is 17 residues long. The germline CDR1 and CDR2 sequences are SEHNR and FQNEAQ (reference sequence). The whole variable domain, filled in from reference TRBV7-9 and TRBJ2-1, reads DTGVSQNPRHKITKRGQNVTFRCDPISEHNRLYWYRQTLGQGPEFLTYFQNEAQLEKSRLLSDRFSAERPKGSFSTLEIQRTEQGDSAMYLCASLRTSGESSYNEQFFGPGTRLTVL.

The CDR3, as DNA: TGTGCAAGTCGCTTAGTCCCCCGTAACTATGGCTACACCTTC. It yields the protein CASRLVPRNYGYTF. The chain combines TRBV12-2 with TRBJ1-2. TRBV12-2 is classified as a pseudogene. This CDR3 has 14 residues.